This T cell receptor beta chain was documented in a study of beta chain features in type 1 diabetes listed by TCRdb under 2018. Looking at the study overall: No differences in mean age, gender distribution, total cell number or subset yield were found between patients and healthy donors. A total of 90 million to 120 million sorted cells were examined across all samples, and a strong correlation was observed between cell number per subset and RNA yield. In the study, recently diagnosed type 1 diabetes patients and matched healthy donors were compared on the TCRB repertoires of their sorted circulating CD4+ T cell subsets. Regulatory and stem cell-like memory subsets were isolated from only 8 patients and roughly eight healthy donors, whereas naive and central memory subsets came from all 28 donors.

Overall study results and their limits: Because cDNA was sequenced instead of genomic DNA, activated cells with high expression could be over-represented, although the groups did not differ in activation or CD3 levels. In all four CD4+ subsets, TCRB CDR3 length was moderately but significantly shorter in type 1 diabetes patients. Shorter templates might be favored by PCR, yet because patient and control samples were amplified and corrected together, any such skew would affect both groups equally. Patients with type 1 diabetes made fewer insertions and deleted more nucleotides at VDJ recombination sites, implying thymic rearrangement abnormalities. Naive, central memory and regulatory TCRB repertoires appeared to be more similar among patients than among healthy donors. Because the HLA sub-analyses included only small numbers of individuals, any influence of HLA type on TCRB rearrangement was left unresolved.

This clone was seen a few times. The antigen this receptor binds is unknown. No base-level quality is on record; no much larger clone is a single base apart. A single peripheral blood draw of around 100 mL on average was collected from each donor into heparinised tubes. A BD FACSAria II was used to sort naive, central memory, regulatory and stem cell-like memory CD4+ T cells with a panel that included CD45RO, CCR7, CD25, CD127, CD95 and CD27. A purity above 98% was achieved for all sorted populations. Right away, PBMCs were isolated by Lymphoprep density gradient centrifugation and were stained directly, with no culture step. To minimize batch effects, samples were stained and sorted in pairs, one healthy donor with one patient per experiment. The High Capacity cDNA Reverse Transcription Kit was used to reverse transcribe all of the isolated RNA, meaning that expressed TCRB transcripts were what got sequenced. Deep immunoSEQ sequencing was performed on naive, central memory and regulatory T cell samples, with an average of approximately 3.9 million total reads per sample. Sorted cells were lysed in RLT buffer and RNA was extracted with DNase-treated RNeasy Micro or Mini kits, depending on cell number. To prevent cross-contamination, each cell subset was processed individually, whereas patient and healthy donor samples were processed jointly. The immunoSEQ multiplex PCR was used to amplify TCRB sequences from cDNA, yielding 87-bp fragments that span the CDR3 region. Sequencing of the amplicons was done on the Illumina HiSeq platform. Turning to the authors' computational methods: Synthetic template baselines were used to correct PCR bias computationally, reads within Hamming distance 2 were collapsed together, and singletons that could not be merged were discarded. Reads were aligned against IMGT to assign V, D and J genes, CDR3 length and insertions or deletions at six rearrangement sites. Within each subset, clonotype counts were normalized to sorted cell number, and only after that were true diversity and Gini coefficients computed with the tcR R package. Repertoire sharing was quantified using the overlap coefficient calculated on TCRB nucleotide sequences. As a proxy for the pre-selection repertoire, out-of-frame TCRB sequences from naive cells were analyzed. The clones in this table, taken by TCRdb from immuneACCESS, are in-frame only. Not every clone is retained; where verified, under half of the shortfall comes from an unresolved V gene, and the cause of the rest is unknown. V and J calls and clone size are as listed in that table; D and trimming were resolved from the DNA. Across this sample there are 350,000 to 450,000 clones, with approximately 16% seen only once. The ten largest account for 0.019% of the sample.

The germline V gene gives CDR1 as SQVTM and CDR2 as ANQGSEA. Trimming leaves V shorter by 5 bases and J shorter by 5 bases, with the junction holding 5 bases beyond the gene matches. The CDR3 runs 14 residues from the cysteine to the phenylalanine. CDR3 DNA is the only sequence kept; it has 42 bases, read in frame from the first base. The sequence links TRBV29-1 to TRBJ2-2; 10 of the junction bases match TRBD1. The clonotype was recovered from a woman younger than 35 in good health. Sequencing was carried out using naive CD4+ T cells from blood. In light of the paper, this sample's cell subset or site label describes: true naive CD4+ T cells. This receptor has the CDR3 CSVRQGARTGELFF. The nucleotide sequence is TGCAGCGTTCGACAGGGGGCGAGGACCGGGGAGCTGTTTTTT.